This entry lists 25 T cell receptor beta chains sequenced from one sample in a study of T cell responses to AZD1222 COVID-19 vaccine. Sequencing used immunoSEQ multiplex PCR; TCRdb keeps in-frame clones, though not all of them. The sample holds more than 140,000 clones, about 87% seen once. The input for sequencing was peripheral blood, taken on day 0 of AZD1222 vaccination. The receptors originated from an adult in good health.

There are a few counts of this clone. The chain uses TRBV21-1 and TRBJ1-5; the D segment call TRBD1 is taken from the table without a DNA check. TRBV21-1 is assigned pseudogene status. The CDR3 runs 18 residues. The CDR3 loop reads CASSGSGTGSGANQPQHF. The CDR3 DNA follows: TGTGCCAGCAGCGGATCCGGGACAGGGAGTGGGGCAAATCAGCCCCAGCATTTT.

The V gene is TRBV5-1, the J gene TRBJ2-3, with 10 bases aligning to TRBD2. CDR1 is SGHRS, CDR2 YFSETQ, per germline. The CDR3 spans 15 residues. The V and J ends lost 0 bases and 3 bases, in that order; junction bases with no gene match: 1. The CDR3 sequence: CASSLGSGRTDTQYF. CDR3 nucleotide sequence: TGCGCCAGCAGCTTGGGTAGCGGGAGGACAGATACGCAGTATTTT.

The rearrangement uses TRBV6-5 and TRBJ1-1, with a weak D call TRBD1 (6 bases). This CDR3 is 15 amino acids long. Germline loops: CDR1 MNHEY, CDR2 SVGAGI. V lost 8 bases to trimming and J lost 6 bases, with 22 bases between them. CDR3 in amino acids: CASGDRGGGFPEAFF. CDR3 coding DNA: TGTGCCAGCGGCGATAGGGGGGGTGGTTTTCCTGAAGCTTTCTTT.

In regard to this clone: Relative to the germline gene, one junction end is altered; a read error may explain this. The CDR3: CASSERASGTSSARYERYF. The CDR3 DNA sequence: TGTGCCAGCAGTGAAAGGGCTAGCGGGACTTCATCGGCCCGCTACGAGCGGTACTTC. The chain carries TRBV6-1 and TRBJ2-7; 9 nucleotides line up with TRBD2. Germline V gives CDR1 MNHNS, CDR2 SASEGT. The CDR3 contains 19 residues.

This chain uses TRBV14 with TRBJ2-7, with D possibly being TRBD2 (6 bases). CDR1 SGHDN and CDR2 FVKESK come from the germline V gene. V lost 5 bases to trimming and J lost 6 bases, with 17 bases between them. This CDR3 has 14 amino acids. The CDR3: CASSFKAGGAEQYF. CDR3 bases: TGTGCCAGCAGCTTCAAGGCAGGAGGGGCCGAGCAGTACTTC. Looking up the rest from reference TRBV14 and TRBJ2-7 gives the full variable domain: EAGVTQFPSHSVIEKGQTVTLRCDPISGHDNLYWYRRVMGKEIKFLLHFVKESKQDESGMPNNRFLAERTGGTYSTLKVQPAELEDSGVYFCASSFKAGGAEQYFGPGTRLTVT.

The gene calls are TRBV11-3 and TRBJ2-7; the match to TRBD2 covers 11 bases. This CDR3 is 15 amino acids long. J lost 2 bases, V lost 2 bases, and 2 bases had no gene match. Germline V lookup: CDR1 SGHNT, CDR2 YENEEA. In nucleotides, the CDR3 is TGTGCCAGCAGCTTAACTAGCGGGAGTGCCTACGAGCAGTACTTC. Its protein product is CASSLTSGSAYEQYF.

The chain carries TRBV11-1 and TRBJ2-7; D unresolved. The CDR3 sequence is 14 residues long. Germline CDR1 reads SGHAT; CDR2 reads FQDESV (reference sequence). The V and J ends lost 0 bases and 3 bases respectively, with 9 bases between them. The CDR3 DNA follows: TGTGCCAGCAGCTTAGCGCACGTCTTCTACGAGCAGTACTTC. It specifies CASSLAHVFYEQYF.

In its sample, this clone was seen once. The chain carries TRBV21-1 and TRBJ2-1; TRBD2, the D gene given by the table, was not confirmed from the DNA. TRBV21-1 is classified as a pseudogene. The CDR3 loop spans 10 amino acids. CDR3 region: CAGWEVEQFF. The CDR3 region has the DNA TGTGCCGGTTGGGAGGTTGAGCAGTTCTTC.

The chain uses TRBV4-2 and TRBJ2-1, with D tentatively TRBD1 (5 bases). Germline CDR1 reads LGHNA; CDR2 reads YNFKEQ. The CDR3 totals 14 residues. V lost 4 bases and J lost 6, with 13 bases in between. DNA for the CDR3: TGTGCCAGCAGCCTTATCGACAGTTCCAATGAGCAGTTCTTC. It is translated as CASSLIDSSNEQFF.

The chain joins TRBV19 to TRBJ1-1; 8 bases agree with TRBD1. Germline assignment: CDR1 LNHDA and CDR2 SQIVND (reference sequence). V lost 6 bases, J lost 4 bases, and 7 bases stayed unmatched. This CDR3 region has 14 residues. The CDR3 protein is CASRGQGRTTEAFF. In nucleotides, the CDR3 is TGTGCCAGTAGAGGACAGGGAAGGACCACTGAAGCTTTCTTT.

The rearrangement uses TRBV15 and TRBJ1-3, with a weak D call TRBD1 (5 bases). The V gene lost 11 bases and the J gene lost 8 bases, with 22 bases spanning the gap. The CDR3 consists of 14 residues. Looked up from germline, CDR1 is LNHNV and CDR2 is YYDKDF (reference sequence). The CDR3 DNA sequence: TGTGCCTCCGCCGTTCCGTCTGAAGGGGACACCATATATTTT. Translated, it gives CASAVPSEGDTIYF.

V and J are TRBV4-1 and TRBJ1-5; a weak D match, TRBD1 (5 bases). Per germline, CDR1 MGHRA and CDR2 YSYEKL. Trimming removed 0 bases from V and 5 bases from J, with 11 bases in between. The CDR3 spans 15 residues. The CDR3 coding sequence is TGCGCCAGCAGCCAAGAGGCTACAGGTGATCAGCCCCAGCATTTT. Protein product: CASSQEATGDQPQHF.

The chain has TRBV10-3 and TRBJ1-2; D perhaps matches TRBD1 (6 bases). Germline V gene data show CDR1 as ENHRY and CDR2 as SYGVKD. V was pared by 0 bases and J by 8 bases, with 19 bases between. The CDR3 has 16 amino acids. The CDR3, as DNA: TGTGCCATCAGTGAGTCCGGCTTAACAGGGTTGGAGGGCTACACCTTC. This translates into CAISESGLTGLEGYTF.

The chain links TRBV6-5 to TRBJ1-1, with TRBD1 as a possible D gene (6 bases). Trimming pared 0 bases from V and 6 bases from J, leaving 8 bases between. The CDR3 sequence is 13 residues long. CDR1 MNHEY and CDR2 SVGAGI come from the germline V gene. This CDR3 reads CASSYSWGPEAFF. In DNA form, the CDR3 reads TGTGCCAGCAGTTACTCCTGGGGGCCTGAAGCTTTCTTT.

A few counts support this clone. Other DNA sequences in the sample encode the same CDR3. The chain has TRBV5-1 and TRBJ2-7; weak D call: TRBD2 (6 bases). Germline CDR1 reads SGHRS; CDR2 reads YFSETQ. This CDR3 comprises 14 residues. V was clipped by 1 base and J by 0 bases, with 8 bases between them. CDR3 sequence reads: CASSLSGSSYEQYF. The CDR3 nucleotides are TGCGCCAGCAGCTTGTCCGGGAGCTCCTACGAGCAGTACTTC.

The J gene is TRBJ1-4, the V gene TRBV29-1; D gene unclear. The CDR3 length is 13 residues. Trimming removed 7 bases at V and 0 bases at J, with 9 bases between. Germline loops: CDR1 SQVTM, CDR2 ANQGSEA. CDR3 nucleotides: TGCAGCGGAATAGAAGCAACTAATGAAAAACTGTTTTTT. Amino acids: CSGIEATNEKLFF.

The chain links TRBV4-3 to TRBJ2-7; the match to TRBD2 covers 7 bases. This CDR3 region has 15 residues. Germline CDR1 LGHNA, CDR2 YSLEER. The junction had 2 bases not matched to a gene; V was cut back by 0 bases and J by 0 bases. CDR3 in amino acids: CASSQDWDYSYEQYF. CDR3 DNA: TGCGCCAGCAGCCAAGATTGGGACTACTCCTACGAGCAGTACTTC.

The J gene is TRBJ2-7, the V gene TRBV6-6; a possible D gene is TRBD2 (8 bases). The germline gives CDR1 MNHNY, CDR2 SVGAGI (reference sequence). CDR3 size: 15 residues. With 2 bases removed from V and 7 bases from J, the gap between germline ends came to 18 bases. The CDR3 region is CASSYPGQTGGEQYF. The DNA for the CDR3 is TGTGCCAGCAGTTACCCGGGACAGACGGGAGGGGAGCAGTACTTC.

The chain has TRBV25-1 and TRBJ1-2; 7 bases fit TRBD1. The trim removed 5 bases at V and 4 bases at J, leaving 7 bases unmatched. Germline CDR1 MGHDK, CDR2 SYGVNS. CDR3 size: 14 residues. DNA for the CDR3: TGTGCCAGCAGTCCACAGGGGTGGTTCTATGGCTACACCTTC. Amino acids: CASSPQGWFYGYTF.

The chain has TRBV11-2 and TRBJ2-1; D perhaps matches TRBD2 (5 bases). The length of the CDR3 is 15 residues. V was cut by 3 bases and J by 8 bases, with 17 bases left in between. Germline V lookup: CDR1 SGHAT, CDR2 FQNNGV. The CDR3 nucleotides are TGTGCCAGCAGCTTGGCTGGCGGGTGGGTCGATGAGCAGTTCTTC. Amino acids: CASSLAGGWVDEQFF.

This clone was detected a few times. The chain employs TRBV11-2 and TRBJ2-1, with a weak D call TRBD2 (5 bases). This CDR3 has 14 residues. Looked up from germline, CDR1 is SGHAT and CDR2 is FQNNGV. The ends were cut back, 5 bases at V and 4 bases at J, with 12 bases in the middle. The CDR3 sequence is CASSLLGDYNEQFF. The CDR3, as DNA: TGTGCCAGCAGCCTCCTCGGGGATTACAATGAGCAGTTCTTC.

The chain couples TRBV7-2 to TRBJ2-7; 11 positions agree with TRBD2. The ends lost 3 bases at V and 1 base at J; junction bases unmatched: 8. CDR1 and CDR2 from the germline V gene are SGHTA and FQGNSA. The CDR3 loop spans 17 amino acids. CDR3 DNA sequence: TGTGCCAGCAGCTTCCCGAGGGGACTAGCGGAATCCTACGAGCAGTACTTC. It is translated as CASSFPRGLAESYEQYF.

The rearrangement links TRBV10-1 to TRBJ2-7, with D maybe TRBD1 (8 bases). CDR1 and CDR2 (germline): WNHNN, SYGVQD (reference sequence). The CDR3 loop spans 17 amino acids. Trimming took 2 bases from V and 3 from J, leaving 20 bases between them. Written as DNA, the CDR3 is TGCGCCAGCAGTGAGGACGGACAGGGAGGGTCACTCTACGAGCAGTACTTC. This codes for CASSEDGQGGSLYEQYF.

This clone was recorded a few times. This chain links TRBV10-3 with TRBJ1-1; D possibly corresponds to TRBD1 (5 bases). CDR1 is ENHRY and CDR2 is SYGVKD in the germline V gene. The CDR3 contains 13 residues. V was cut by 6 bases and J by 7 bases, with 15 bases left in between. CDR3 residues: CAISAGETGEAFF. The CDR3 bases are TGTGCCATCAGCGCTGGGGAAACAGGTGAAGCTTTCTTT.

This chain links TRBV30 with TRBJ2-1, with unresolved D. V gave up 4 bases and J gave up 5 bases, with 9 bases separating them. The germline gives CDR1 GTSNPN, CDR2 SVGIG (reference sequence). This CDR3 region has 12 residues. The CDR3, as DNA: TGTGCCTGGACCGATAATGACAATGAGCAGTTCTTC. Amino acid sequence: CAWTDNDNEQFF.